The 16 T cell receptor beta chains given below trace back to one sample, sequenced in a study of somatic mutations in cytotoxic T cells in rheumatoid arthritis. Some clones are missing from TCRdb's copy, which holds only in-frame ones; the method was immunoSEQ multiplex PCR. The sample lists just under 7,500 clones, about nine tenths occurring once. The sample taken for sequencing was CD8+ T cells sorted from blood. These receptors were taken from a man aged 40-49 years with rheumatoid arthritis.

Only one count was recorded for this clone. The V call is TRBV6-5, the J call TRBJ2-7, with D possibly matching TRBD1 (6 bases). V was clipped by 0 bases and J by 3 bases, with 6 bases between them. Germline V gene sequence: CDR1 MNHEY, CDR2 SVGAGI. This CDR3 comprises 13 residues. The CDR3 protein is CASSYSRGYEQYF. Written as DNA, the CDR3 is TGTGCCAGCAGTTACTCCAGGGGCTACGAGCAGTACTTC.

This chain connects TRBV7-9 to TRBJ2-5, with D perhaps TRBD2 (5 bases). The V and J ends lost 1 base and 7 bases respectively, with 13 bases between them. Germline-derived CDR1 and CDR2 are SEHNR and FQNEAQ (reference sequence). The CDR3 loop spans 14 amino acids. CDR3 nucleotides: TGTGCCAGCAGCTTAGAAGAGGGCGTGGGGACCCAGTACTTC. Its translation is CASSLEEGVGTQYF.

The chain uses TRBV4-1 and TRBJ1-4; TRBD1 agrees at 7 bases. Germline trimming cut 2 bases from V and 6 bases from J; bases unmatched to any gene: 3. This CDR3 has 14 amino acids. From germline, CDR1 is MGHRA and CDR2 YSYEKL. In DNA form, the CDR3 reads TGCGCCAGCAGCCAAACACAGGGGTATGAAAAACTGTTTTTT. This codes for CASSQTQGYEKLFF.

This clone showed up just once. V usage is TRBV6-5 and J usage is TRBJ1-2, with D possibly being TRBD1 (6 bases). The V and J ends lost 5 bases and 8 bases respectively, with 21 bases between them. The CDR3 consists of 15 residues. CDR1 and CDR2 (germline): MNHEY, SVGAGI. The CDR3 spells CASSLYTGTPDGYTF. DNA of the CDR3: TGTGCCAGCAGTCTATACACCGGGACACCCGACGGCTACACCTTC.

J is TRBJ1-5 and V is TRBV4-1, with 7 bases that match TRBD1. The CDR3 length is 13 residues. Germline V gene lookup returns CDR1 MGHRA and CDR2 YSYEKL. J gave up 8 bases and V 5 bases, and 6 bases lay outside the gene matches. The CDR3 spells CASSEPGQKPQHF. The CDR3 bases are TGCGCCAGCAGCGAACCGGGACAGAAGCCCCAGCATTTT.

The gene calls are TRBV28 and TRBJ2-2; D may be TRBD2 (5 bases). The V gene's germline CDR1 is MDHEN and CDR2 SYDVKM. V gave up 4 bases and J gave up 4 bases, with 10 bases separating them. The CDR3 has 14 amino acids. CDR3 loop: CASSYGESTGELFF. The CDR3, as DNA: TGTGCCAGCAGTTATGGGGAGTCCACCGGGGAGCTGTTTTTT. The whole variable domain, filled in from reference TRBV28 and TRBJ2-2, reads DVKVTQSSRYLVKRTGEKVFLECVQDMDHENMFWYRQDPGLGLRLIYFSYDVKMKEKGDIPEGYSVSREKKERFSLILESASTNQTSMYLCASSYGESTGELFFGEGSRLTVL.

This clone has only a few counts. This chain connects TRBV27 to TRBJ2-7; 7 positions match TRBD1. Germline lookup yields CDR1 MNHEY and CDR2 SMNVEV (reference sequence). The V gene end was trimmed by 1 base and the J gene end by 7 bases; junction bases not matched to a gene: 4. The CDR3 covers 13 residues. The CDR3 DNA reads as TGTGCCAGCAGTTTATTAGCCAGGGGGGAGCAGTACGTC. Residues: CASSLLARGEQYV.

CDR3 loop: CASSELAGGQETQYF. CDR3 in DNA: TGTGCCAGCAGTGAACTAGCGGGGGGGCAAGAGACCCAGTACTTC. The gene calls are TRBV6-1 and TRBJ2-5; 12 nucleotides line up with TRBD2. The germline V gene encodes CDR1 MNHNS and CDR2 SASEGT. V was pared by 2 bases and J by 2 bases, with 0 bases of the junction left unmatched. This CDR3 is built from 15 residues.

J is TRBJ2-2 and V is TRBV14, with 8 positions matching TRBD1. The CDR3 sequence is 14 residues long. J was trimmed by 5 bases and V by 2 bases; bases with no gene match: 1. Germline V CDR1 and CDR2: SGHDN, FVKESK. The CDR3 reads CASSQRTGTGELFF. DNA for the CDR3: TGTGCCAGCAGCCAACGGACAGGGACCGGGGAGCTGTTTTTT.

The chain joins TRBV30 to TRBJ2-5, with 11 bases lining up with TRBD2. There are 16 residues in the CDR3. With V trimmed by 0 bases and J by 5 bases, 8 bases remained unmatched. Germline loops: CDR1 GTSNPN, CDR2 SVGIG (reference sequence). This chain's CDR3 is CAWSVVAGGPWETQYF. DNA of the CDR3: TGTGCCTGGAGTGTAGTAGCGGGGGGGCCTTGGGAGACCCAGTACTTC.

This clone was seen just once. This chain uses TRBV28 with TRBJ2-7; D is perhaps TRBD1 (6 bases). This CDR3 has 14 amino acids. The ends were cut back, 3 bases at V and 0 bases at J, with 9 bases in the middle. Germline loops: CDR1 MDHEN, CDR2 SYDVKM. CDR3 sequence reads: CASSFTGSSYEQYV. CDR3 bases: TGTGCCAGCAGTTTCACAGGGAGCTCCTACGAGCAGTACGTC.

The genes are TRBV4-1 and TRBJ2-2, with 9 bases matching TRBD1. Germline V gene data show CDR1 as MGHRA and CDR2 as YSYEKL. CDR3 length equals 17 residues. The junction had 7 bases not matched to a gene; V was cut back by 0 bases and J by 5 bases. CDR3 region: CASSQETGGVGTGELFF. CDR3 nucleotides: TGCGCCAGCAGCCAAGAAACAGGGGGCGTGGGAACCGGGGAGCTGTTTTTT.

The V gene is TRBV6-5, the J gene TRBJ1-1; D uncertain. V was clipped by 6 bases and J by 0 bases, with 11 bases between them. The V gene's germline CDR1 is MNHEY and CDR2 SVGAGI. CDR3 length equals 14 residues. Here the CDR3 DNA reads TGTGCCAGCAGCTATTCGGTAATGAACACTGAAGCTTTCTTT. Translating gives CASSYSVMNTEAFF.

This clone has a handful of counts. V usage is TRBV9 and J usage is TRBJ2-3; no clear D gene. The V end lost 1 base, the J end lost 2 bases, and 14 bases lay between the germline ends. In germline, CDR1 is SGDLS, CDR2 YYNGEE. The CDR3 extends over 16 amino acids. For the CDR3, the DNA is TGTGCCAGCAGCGTAAAGGCAGGTGCCAACACAGATACGCAGTATTTT. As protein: CASSVKAGANTDTQYF.

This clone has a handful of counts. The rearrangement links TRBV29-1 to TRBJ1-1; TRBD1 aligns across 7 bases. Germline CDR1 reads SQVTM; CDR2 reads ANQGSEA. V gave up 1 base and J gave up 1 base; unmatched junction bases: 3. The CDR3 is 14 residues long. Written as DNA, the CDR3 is TGCAGCGTTGAAGGGACAGGTACGAACACTGAAGCTTTCTTT. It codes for CSVEGTGTNTEAFF. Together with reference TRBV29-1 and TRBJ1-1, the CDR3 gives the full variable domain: SAVISQKPSRDICQRGTSLTIQCQVDSQVTMMFWYRQQPGQSLTLIATANQGSEATYESGFVIDKFPISRPNLTFSTLTVSNMSPEDSSIYLCSVEGTGTNTEAFFGQGTRLTVV.

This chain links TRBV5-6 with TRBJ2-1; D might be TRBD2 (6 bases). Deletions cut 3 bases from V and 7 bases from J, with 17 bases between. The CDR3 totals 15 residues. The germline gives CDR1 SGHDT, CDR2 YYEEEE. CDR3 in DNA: TGTGCCAGCAGCTCCCTAGATGTGGGGGGAAATGAGCAGTTCTTC. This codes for CASSSLDVGGNEQFF.